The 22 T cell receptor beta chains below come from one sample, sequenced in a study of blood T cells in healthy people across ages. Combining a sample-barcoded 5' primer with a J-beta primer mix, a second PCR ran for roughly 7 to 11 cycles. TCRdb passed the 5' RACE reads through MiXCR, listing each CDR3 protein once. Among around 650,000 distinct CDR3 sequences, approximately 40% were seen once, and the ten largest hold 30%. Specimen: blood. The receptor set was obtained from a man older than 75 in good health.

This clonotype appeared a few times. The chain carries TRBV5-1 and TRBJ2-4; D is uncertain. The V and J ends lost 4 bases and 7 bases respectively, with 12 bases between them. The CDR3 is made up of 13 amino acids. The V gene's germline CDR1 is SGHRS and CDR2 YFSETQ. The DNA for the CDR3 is TGCGCCAGCAGCAGCCTGGACGGGAACATTCAGTACTTC. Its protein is CASSSLDGNIQYF.

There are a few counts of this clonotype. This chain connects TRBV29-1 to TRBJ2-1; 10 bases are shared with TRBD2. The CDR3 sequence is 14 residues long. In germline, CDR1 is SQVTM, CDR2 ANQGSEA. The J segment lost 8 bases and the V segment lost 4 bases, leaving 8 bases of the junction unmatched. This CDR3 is CSVGSGRYRDEQFF. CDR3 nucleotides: TGCAGCGTTGGTAGCGGGAGGTACCGAGATGAGCAGTTCTTC.

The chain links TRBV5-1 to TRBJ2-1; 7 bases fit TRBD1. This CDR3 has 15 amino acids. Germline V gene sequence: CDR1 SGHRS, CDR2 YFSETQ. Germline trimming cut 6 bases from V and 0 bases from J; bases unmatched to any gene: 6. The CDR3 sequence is CASNGQASSYNEQFF. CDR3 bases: TGCGCCAGCAACGGACAGGCGAGCTCCTACAATGAGCAGTTCTTC. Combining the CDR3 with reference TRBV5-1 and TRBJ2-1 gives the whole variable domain KAGVTQTPRYLIKTRGQQVTLSCSPISGHRSVSWYQQTPGQGLQFLFEYFSETQRNKGNFPGRFSGRQFSNSRSEMNVSTLELGDSALYLCASNGQASSYNEQFFGPGTRLTVL.

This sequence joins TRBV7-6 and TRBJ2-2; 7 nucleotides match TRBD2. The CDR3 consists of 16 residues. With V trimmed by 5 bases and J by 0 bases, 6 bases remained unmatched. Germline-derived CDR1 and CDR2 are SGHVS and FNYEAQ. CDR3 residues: CASSPSSGSNTGELFF. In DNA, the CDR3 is TGTGCCAGCAGCCCCTCTAGCGGATCGAACACCGGGGAGCTGTTTTTT. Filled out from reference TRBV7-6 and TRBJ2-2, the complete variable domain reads GAGVSQSPRYKVTKRGQDVALRCDPISGHVSLYWYRQALGQGPEFLTYFNYEAQQDKSGLPNDRFSAERPEGSISTLTIQRTEQRDSAMYRCASSPSSGSNTGELFFGEGSRLTVL.

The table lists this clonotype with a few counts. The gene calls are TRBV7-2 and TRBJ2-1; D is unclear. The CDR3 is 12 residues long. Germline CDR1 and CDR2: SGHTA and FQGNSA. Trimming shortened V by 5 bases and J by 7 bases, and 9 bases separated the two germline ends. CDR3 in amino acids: CASSRPVNEQFF. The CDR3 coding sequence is TGTGCCAGCAGCCGACCGGTGAATGAGCAGTTCTTC.

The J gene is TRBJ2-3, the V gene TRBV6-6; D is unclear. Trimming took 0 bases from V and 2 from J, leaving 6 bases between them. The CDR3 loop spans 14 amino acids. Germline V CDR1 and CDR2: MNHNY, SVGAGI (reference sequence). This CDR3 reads CASSYSGPTDTQYF. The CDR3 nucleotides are TGTGCCAGCAGTTACTCGGGTCCCACAGATACGCAGTATTTT.

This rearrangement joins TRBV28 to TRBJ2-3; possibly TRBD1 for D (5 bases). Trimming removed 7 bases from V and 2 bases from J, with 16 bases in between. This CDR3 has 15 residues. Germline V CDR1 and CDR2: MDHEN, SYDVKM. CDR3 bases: TGTGCCAGCAAAAGCAGGGTAGTAACCACAGATACGCAGTATTTT. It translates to CASKSRVVTTDTQYF.

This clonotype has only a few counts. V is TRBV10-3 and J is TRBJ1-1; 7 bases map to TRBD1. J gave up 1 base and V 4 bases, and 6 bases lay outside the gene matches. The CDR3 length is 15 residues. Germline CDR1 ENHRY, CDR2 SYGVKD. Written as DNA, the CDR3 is TGTGCCATCAGTGTAGAGGGGGCGGAGAACACTGAAGCTTTCTTT. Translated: CAISVEGAENTEAFF.

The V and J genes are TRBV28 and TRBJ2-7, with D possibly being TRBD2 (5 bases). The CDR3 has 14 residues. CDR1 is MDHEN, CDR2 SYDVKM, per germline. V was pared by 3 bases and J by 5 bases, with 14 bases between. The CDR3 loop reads CASSLTGDGHEQYF. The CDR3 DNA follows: TGTGCCAGCAGTTTGACCGGGGATGGCCACGAGCAGTACTTC.

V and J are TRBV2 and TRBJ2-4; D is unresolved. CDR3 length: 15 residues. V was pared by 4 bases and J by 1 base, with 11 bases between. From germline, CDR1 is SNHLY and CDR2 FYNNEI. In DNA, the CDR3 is TGTGCCAGCAGTGGAATAGGTTCGGCCAAAAACATTCAGTACTTC. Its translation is CASSGIGSAKNIQYF.

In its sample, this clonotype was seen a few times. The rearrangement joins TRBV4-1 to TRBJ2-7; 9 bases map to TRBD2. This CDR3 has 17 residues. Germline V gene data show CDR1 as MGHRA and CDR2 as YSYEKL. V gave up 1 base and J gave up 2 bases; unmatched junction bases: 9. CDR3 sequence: CASSQGGPSGVTYEQYF. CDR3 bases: TGCGCCAGCAGCCAAGGGGGACCTAGCGGGGTAACCTACGAGCAGTACTTC.

CDR3 region: CSAKSGGAGDTQYF. DNA for the CDR3: TGCAGTGCCAAAAGCGGGGGGGCAGGGGATACGCAGTATTTT. This chain uses TRBV20-1 with TRBJ2-3; TRBD2 matches 10 bases. Trimming at V came to 6 bases and at J to 6 bases, leaving 9 bases not matched to a gene. Germline-derived CDR1 and CDR2 are DFQATT and SNEGSKA (reference sequence). The CDR3 totals 14 residues.

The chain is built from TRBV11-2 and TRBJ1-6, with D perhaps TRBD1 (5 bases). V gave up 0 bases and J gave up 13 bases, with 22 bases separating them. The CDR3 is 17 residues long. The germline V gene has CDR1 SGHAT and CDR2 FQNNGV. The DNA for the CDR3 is TGTGCCAGCAGCTTAGATGCAGGGACTATTTTTAAAAGTCCCCTCCACTTT. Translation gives CASSLDAGTIFKSPLHF.

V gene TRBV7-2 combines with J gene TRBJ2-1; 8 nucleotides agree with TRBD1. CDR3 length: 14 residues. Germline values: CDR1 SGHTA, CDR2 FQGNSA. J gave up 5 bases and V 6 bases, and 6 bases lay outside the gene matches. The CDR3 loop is CASRSDRGHNEQFF. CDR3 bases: TGTGCCAGCAGATCCGACAGGGGACACAATGAGCAGTTCTTC.

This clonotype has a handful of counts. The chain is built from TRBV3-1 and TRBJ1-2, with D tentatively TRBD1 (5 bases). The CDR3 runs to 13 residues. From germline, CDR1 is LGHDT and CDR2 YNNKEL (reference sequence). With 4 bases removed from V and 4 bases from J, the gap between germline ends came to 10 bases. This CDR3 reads CASSPRVSYGYTF. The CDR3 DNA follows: TGTGCCAGCAGCCCCAGGGTTTCCTATGGCTACACCTTC.

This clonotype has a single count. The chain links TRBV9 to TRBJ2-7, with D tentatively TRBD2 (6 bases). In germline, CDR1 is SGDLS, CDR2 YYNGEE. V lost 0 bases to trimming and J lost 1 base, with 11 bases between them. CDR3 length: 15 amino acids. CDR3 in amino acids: CASSVDPGASYEQYF. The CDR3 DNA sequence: TGTGCCAGCAGCGTAGACCCGGGAGCTTCCTACGAGCAGTACTTC.

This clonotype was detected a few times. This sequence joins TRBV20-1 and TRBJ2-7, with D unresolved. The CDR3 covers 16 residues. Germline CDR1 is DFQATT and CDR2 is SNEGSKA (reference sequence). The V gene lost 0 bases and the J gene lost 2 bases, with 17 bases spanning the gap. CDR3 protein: CSARDPRTLNTYEQYF. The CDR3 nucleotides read TGCAGTGCTAGAGATCCCCGGACCCTAAATACCTACGAGCAGTACTTC.

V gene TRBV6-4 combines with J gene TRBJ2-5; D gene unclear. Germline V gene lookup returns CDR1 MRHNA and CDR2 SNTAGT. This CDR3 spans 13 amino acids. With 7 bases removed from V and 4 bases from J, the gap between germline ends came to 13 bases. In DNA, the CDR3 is TGTGCCAGCACCGGCCTAATCAGAGAGACCCAGTACTTC. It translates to CASTGLIRETQYF.

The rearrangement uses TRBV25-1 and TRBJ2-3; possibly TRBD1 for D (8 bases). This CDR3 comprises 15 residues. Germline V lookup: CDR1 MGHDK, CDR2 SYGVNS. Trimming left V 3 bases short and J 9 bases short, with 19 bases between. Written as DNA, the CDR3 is TGTGCCAGCAGTGATGGGGGGGCCGGGACAGGAACGCAGTATTTT. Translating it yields CASSDGGAGTGTQYF. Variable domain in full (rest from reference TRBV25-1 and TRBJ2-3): EADIYQTPRYLVIGTGKKITLECSQTMGHDKMYWYQQDPGMELHLIHYSYGVNSTEKGDLSSESTVSRIRTEHFPLTLESARPSHTSQYLCASSDGGAGTGTQYFGPGTRLTVL.

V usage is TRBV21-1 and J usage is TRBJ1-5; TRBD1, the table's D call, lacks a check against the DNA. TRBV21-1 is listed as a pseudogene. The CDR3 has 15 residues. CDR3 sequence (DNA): TGTGCCAGCAGCACAAATTGTAGGGGAAATCAGCCCCAGCATTTT. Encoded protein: CASSTNCRGNQPQHF.

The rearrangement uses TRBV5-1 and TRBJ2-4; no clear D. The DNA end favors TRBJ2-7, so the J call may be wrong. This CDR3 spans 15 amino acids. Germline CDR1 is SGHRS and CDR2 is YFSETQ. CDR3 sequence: CASSLAHPGIGEQYF. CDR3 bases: TGCGCCAGCAGCTTGGCCCACCCGGGCATAGGCGAGCAGTACTTC.

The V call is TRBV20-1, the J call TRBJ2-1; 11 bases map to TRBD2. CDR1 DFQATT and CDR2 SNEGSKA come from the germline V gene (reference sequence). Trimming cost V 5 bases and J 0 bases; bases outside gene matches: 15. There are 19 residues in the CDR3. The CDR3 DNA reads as TGCAGTGCTGCCCAACCGGGACTAGCGGCCTTAAGCTCCTACAATGAGCAGTTCTTC. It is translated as CSAAQPGLAALSSYNEQFF.